This T cell receptor beta chain is from a study of cytomegalovirus exposure and HLA in healthy donors. The study sampled nominally healthy donors, though unrecorded immune exposures were likely. Findings and caveats of the study: Clonal expansion, a later analysis showed, was greater in HLA-associated TCR beta chains than in equally common others.

13 Jbeta primers and 60 Vbeta primers were used for the PCR. The data were produced by immunoSEQ multiplex PCR, yet TCRdb's version contains in-frame clones alone and is incomplete. Of more than 110,000 clones detected, roughly 80% appear once; the ten largest clones hold 1.2%. This clone was recorded a few times. The antigen remains undetermined. V dropped 2 bases and J dropped 0; count of bases not matched to a gene: 10. CDR1 and CDR2 (germline): SEHNR, FQNEAQ (reference sequence). The CDR3 is 18 amino acids. J is TRBJ1-1 and V is TRBV7-9; 9 nucleotides match TRBD1. Sequenced material: PBMCs. The TCR sequence derives from a female donor in good health and CMV-seronegative. The CDR3: CASSLRETGGLLNTEAFF. The CDR3 region has the DNA TGTGCCAGCAGCTTACGCGAAACAGGGGGCCTATTGAACACTGAAGCTTTCTTT.